This TCR beta chain was identified during a study of PD-L1 blockade in urothelial cancer. Germline V gene lookup returns CDR1 MGHRA and CDR2 YSYEKL. J gave up 7 bases and V 1 base, and 19 bases lay outside the gene matches. This CDR3 region has 20 residues. Time point indicated: peripheral blood 6 weeks after treatment start. Method: immunoSEQ multiplex PCR; TCRdb's copy keeps in-frame clones and lacks some. The table lists about 130,000 clones, approximately 85% of them singletons. The TCR was taken from a man between 45 and 60 years old with urothelial cancer. Sample: PBMCs, taken around atezolizumab (anti-PD-L1) treatment. The chain uses TRBV4-1 and TRBJ2-2, with 9 bases aligning to TRBD1. The CDR3 DNA reads TGCGCCAGCAGCCAAGTCCGATTGTTCCTGGACAGGGGATACATCGGGGAGCTGTTTTTT. As protein: CASSQVRLFLDRGYIGELFF.